One sample yielded the 27 T cell receptor beta chains listed below, sequenced in a study of post-analysis software for immune sequencing data. General study points: Among several TRBV segments more frequent in patients than controls were TRBV5-6, TRBV5-1 and TRBV20-1.

These receptors have no known antigen. Unique-molecular-identifier-tagged TCR beta cDNA libraries were used. TCRdb redid the calling of the PCR reads with MiXCR, one entry per CDR3 protein. The sample records about 770,000 distinct CDR3 sequences, around 46% being singletons. The specimen sequenced was blood. The receptors derive from a girl between 5 and 17 years old with multiple sclerosis.

The chain combines TRBV27 with TRBJ1-2; TRBD1 is a possible D gene (5 bases). This CDR3 comprises 14 residues. The V gene's germline CDR1 is MNHEY and CDR2 SMNVEV (reference sequence). With 4 bases removed from V and 4 bases from J, the gap between germline ends came to 13 bases. CDR3 DNA: TGTGCCAGCAGTTCCGACAGATCCGGCTATGGCTACACCTTC. Amino acid sequence: CASSSDRSGYGYTF.

This clonotype has just one count. The rearrangement uses TRBV20-1 and TRBJ2-1, with a weak D call TRBD2 (5 bases). V dropped 1 base and J dropped 13 bases, with 14 bases sitting between them. Germline V lookup: CDR1 DFQATT, CDR2 SNEGSKA (reference sequence). This CDR3 region has 12 residues. Here the CDR3 reads CSARGPGVEQFF. The DNA of the CDR3 is TGCAGTGCTAGAGGCCCCGGGGTTGAACAGTTCTTC.

The chain employs TRBV29-1 and TRBJ2-7, with no clear D. Germline V gene sequence: CDR1 SQVTM, CDR2 ANQGSEA. This CDR3 is built from 11 residues. V gave up 6 bases and J gave up 5 bases, with 11 bases separating them. This chain's CDR3 is CSVRVSNEQYF. CDR3 in DNA: TGCAGCGTCCGGGTCAGCAACGAGCAGTACTTC.

In this sample, this clonotype turned up a few times. V usage is TRBV10-1 and J usage is TRBJ2-3; D call uncertain. Germline V gene data show CDR1 as WNHNN and CDR2 as SYGVQD (reference sequence). Trimming shortened V by 6 bases and J by 6 bases, and 13 bases separated the two germline ends. The CDR3 sequence is 13 residues long. The CDR3 here is CASSQRPLDTQYF. In DNA, the CDR3 is TGCGCCAGCAGCCAAAGACCGCTGGATACGCAGTATTTT.

This chain connects TRBV6-5 to TRBJ2-1; D is tentatively TRBD1 or TRBD2 (7 bases each). Germline CDR1 reads MNHEY; CDR2 reads SVGAGI. CDR3 length: 15 residues. The ends were cut back, 6 bases at V and 3 bases at J, with 15 bases in the middle. The CDR3 loop reads CASSLQGTIYNEQFF. The CDR3 nucleotides read TGTGCCAGCAGCTTACAGGGGACTATCTACAATGAGCAGTTCTTC.

This chain joins TRBV11-2 and TRBJ2-5, with a possible D match to TRBD1 (5 bases). The end of the DNA is better explained by TRBJ2-7, so the J call may be wrong. The CDR3 runs 14 residues. Looked up from germline, CDR1 is SGHAT and CDR2 is FQNNGV. CDR3 sequence (DNA): TGTGCCAGCAGCTTCATCAGGGAAGCCCACGAGCAGTACTTC. It codes for CASSFIREAHEQYF.

The J gene is TRBJ1-1, the V gene TRBV25-1; D remains ambiguous. Trimming took off 6 bases at V and 8 bases at J, with 7 bases between the two ends. The CDR3 runs to 10 residues. Germline CDR1 reads MGHDK; CDR2 reads SYGVNS. CDR3: CASRTPEAFF. The CDR3 coding sequence is TGTGCCAGCAGGACCCCAGAAGCTTTCTTT.

The chain employs TRBV27 and TRBJ2-7; D is perhaps TRBD2 (6 bases). Trimming pared 2 bases from V and 1 base from J, leaving 12 bases between. The germline CDR1 and CDR2 sequences are MNHEY and SMNVEV (reference sequence). There are 15 residues in the CDR3. The CDR3 loop reads CASSLVEGGSYEQYF. The CDR3 coding sequence is TGTGCCAGCAGTTTAGTAGAGGGAGGATCCTACGAGCAGTACTTC.

This clonotype appeared a few times. The chain carries TRBV20-1 and TRBJ1-2; TRBD1 aligns across 8 bases. V shed 5 bases and J 0 bases; nucleotides not matched to a gene: 8. The CDR3 runs to 15 residues. The V gene's germline CDR1 is DFQATT and CDR2 SNEGSKA (reference sequence). The CDR3 reads CSAGGQGPTNYGYTF. As DNA, the CDR3 is TGCAGTGCTGGTGGACAGGGCCCTACTAACTATGGCTACACCTTC.

The genes are TRBV7-8 and TRBJ2-7; D is possibly TRBD2 (5 bases). This CDR3 comprises 15 residues. V was trimmed by 10 bases and J by 0 bases, leaving 19 bases between them. Germline-derived CDR1 and CDR2 are SGHVS and FQNEAQ. The CDR3 DNA reads TGTGCCAACACCCTAACTCAGCGGAGCTCCTACGAGCAGTACTTC. Its translation: CANTLTQRSSYEQYF.

The rearrangement uses TRBV15 and TRBJ2-2, with D tentatively TRBD2 (5 bases). From germline, CDR1 is LNHNV and CDR2 YYDKDF (reference sequence). The CDR3 loop spans 12 amino acids. Deletions cut 7 bases from V and 6 bases from J, with 9 bases between. The DNA of the CDR3 is TGTGCCACCACCGAGGGCGCCGGGGAGCTGTTTTTT. Translated, it gives CATTEGAGELFF.

Only one count was recorded for this clonotype. Mismatch with germline at one junction end may stem from a read error. The rearrangement uses TRBV6-5 and TRBJ2-7; 11 positions agree with TRBD2. CDR1 is MNHEY and CDR2 is SVGAGI in the germline V gene. The CDR3 contains 14 residues. CDR3 sequence reads: CAGRTTSGSYEQYF. In nucleotides, the CDR3 is TGTGCCGGCAGGACTACTAGCGGGAGCTACGAGCAGTACTTC.

The rearrangement uses TRBV4-1 and TRBJ1-2, with 7 bases identical to TRBD1. This CDR3 comprises 14 residues. Germline CDR1 reads MGHRA; CDR2 reads YSYEKL. Trimming at V came to 8 bases and at J to 2 bases, leaving 8 bases not matched to a gene. The chain's CDR3 is CASRGTDLNYGYTF. CDR3 DNA: TGCGCCAGCCGCGGGACAGACCTCAACTATGGCTACACCTTC.

This chain uses TRBV28 with TRBJ2-7; 7 bases are shared with TRBD1. The DNA end lines up better with TRBJ2-5; the J call may be wrong. The CDR3 spans 15 residues. Germline-derived CDR1 and CDR2 are MDHEN and SYDVKM. The CDR3: CASSSRDSAKETQYF. CDR3 coding DNA: TGTGCCAGCAGTTCCAGGGACAGCGCTAAAGAGACCCAGTACTTC.

The rearrangement uses TRBV10-3 and TRBJ2-1, with TRBD1 matching 8 bases. This CDR3 comprises 17 residues. V shed 0 bases and J 1 base; nucleotides not matched to a gene: 5. Germline V lookup: CDR1 ENHRY, CDR2 SYGVKD. The CDR3 sequence is CAISESVGQGSYNEQFF. CDR3 sequence (DNA): TGTGCCATCAGTGAGTCTGTCGGACAGGGTTCCTACAATGAGCAGTTCTTC.

This clonotype was seen a few times. The rearrangement joins TRBV6-1 to TRBJ2-1; the D is unclear. This CDR3 is 14 amino acids long. The germline V and J ends were trimmed by 5 bases and 5 bases, with 13 bases remaining between them. CDR1 and CDR2 from the germline V gene are MNHNS and SASEGT. The CDR3 reads CASSSSFANNEQFF. For the CDR3, the DNA is TGTGCCAGCAGTTCATCGTTTGCCAACAATGAGCAGTTCTTC.

The rearrangement joins TRBV6-2 or TRBV6-3 to TRBJ2-6; D is ambiguous. With 8 bases removed from V and 0 bases from J, the gap between germline ends came to 23 bases. The CDR3 contains 19 residues. Per germline, CDR1 MNHEY and CDR2 SVGEGT. The CDR3 here is CASGPTLWKTGSGANVLTF. The CDR3 region has the DNA TGTGCCAGCGGCCCCACCTTATGGAAAACGGGCTCTGGGGCCAACGTCCTGACTTTC.

The genes are TRBV15 and TRBJ2-1; D possibly corresponds to TRBD1 (5 bases). Germline V gives CDR1 LNHNV, CDR2 YYDKDF (reference sequence). This CDR3 is built from 13 residues. The V gene lost 5 bases and the J gene lost 4 bases, with 9 bases spanning the gap. The CDR3 protein is CATSSGLYNEQFF. In nucleotides, the CDR3 is TGTGCCACCAGCTCAGGGTTATACAATGAGCAGTTCTTC.

V usage is TRBV20-1 and J usage is TRBJ1-4, with 7 bases fitting TRBD1. This CDR3 comprises 13 residues. V gave up 6 bases and J gave up 12 bases; unmatched junction bases: 13. In germline, CDR1 is DFQATT, CDR2 SNEGSKA (reference sequence). The DNA of the CDR3 is TGCAGTGCCCCTGACAGGGCGGCGGAAGAACTGTTTTTT. It translates to CSAPDRAAEELFF.

The genes are TRBV6-6 and TRBJ2-7; no firm D call. The CDR3 runs to 13 residues. The V gene lost 0 bases and the J gene lost 2 bases, with 5 bases spanning the gap. Germline CDR1 reads MNHNY; CDR2 reads SVGAGI (reference sequence). CDR3 nucleotide sequence: TGTGCCAGCAGTTACTCCGGCCCCTACGAGCAGTACTTC. Amino acid sequence: CASSYSGPYEQYF.

This clonotype has just a few counts. This chain uses TRBV5-1 with TRBJ2-3; TRBD2 aligns across 10 bases. The CDR3 runs 17 residues. After removal of 5 bases from V and 4 bases from J, the junction contained 13 bases not matched to a gene. Germline values: CDR1 SGHRS, CDR2 YFSETQ. In DNA, the CDR3 is TGCGCCAGCAGTGAACAGTTTAGCGGGAGGTTCGCAGATACGCAGTATTTT. Its translation is CASSEQFSGRFADTQYF.

The rearrangement joins TRBV24-1 to TRBJ2-3; 10 bases are shared with TRBD1. The CDR3 is 17 residues long. Germline V gene data show CDR1 as KGHDR and CDR2 as SFDVKD. With 4 bases clipped from V and 4 bases from J, the junction kept 10 bases outside the gene matches. CDR3 bases: TGTGCCACCAGTGAAAGGCGGACAGGGGGTCGAGCAGATACGCAGTATTTT. Amino acids: CATSERRTGGRADTQYF.

This clonotype was seen a handful of times. The chain employs TRBV28 and TRBJ1-1; no reliable D call. The germline V gene encodes CDR1 MDHEN and CDR2 SYDVKM. The V end was cut by 4 bases, the J end by 6 bases, with 21 bases between. This CDR3 contains 16 residues. DNA of the CDR3: TGTGCCAGCAGTTGGCCCGCCGGAGGAAGAGGAGCTGAAGCTTTCTTT. It is translated as CASSWPAGGRGAEAFF.

The chain couples TRBV12-3 or TRBV12-4 to TRBJ1-2, with unresolved D. V was shortened by 3 bases and J by 8 bases, with 13 bases between the two germline ends. This CDR3 is built from 13 residues. CDR3 DNA sequence: TGTGCCAGCAGTTTCGACCGTACGAGAGGCTACACCTTC. It is translated as CASSFDRTRGYTF.

V gene TRBV7-9 combines with J gene TRBJ1-1; TRBD1 is a possible D gene (6 bases). Germline assignment: CDR1 SEHNR and CDR2 FQNEAQ (reference sequence). The CDR3 has 16 residues. V was pared by 5 bases and J by 1 base, with 17 bases between. Here the CDR3 DNA reads TGTGCCAGCAGCCCAGCGGGGGGCGCAGAGAACACTGAAGCTTTCTTT. Translated, it gives CASSPAGGAENTEAFF.

This rearrangement joins TRBV7-9 to TRBJ2-5; D may match TRBD1 or TRBD2 (5 bases each). CDR3 length: 15 amino acids. V was pared by 3 bases and J by 2 bases, with 13 bases between. Per germline, CDR1 SEHNR and CDR2 FQNEAQ (reference sequence). The DNA for the CDR3 is TGTGCCAGCAGCTTGAGGGGCCAACAGCAAGAGACCCAGTACTTC. Its translation: CASSLRGQQQETQYF.

The V call is TRBV7-9, the J call TRBJ2-5, with 8 bases aligning to TRBD1. V gave up 2 bases and J gave up 1 base; unmatched junction bases: 6. The germline V gene encodes CDR1 SEHNR and CDR2 FQNEAQ (reference sequence). The CDR3 spans 16 residues. The CDR3 spells CASSLTDRGLQETQYF. Written as DNA, the CDR3 is TGTGCCAGCAGCTTAACCGACAGGGGTCTCCAAGAGACCCAGTACTTC.